In this sample, the clone carrying this T cell receptor beta chain turned up a few times. Its antigen is not known. V dropped 1 base and J dropped 1 base, with 13 bases sitting between them. Germline V lookup: CDR1 MGHRA, CDR2 YSYEKL. CDR3 length: 16 amino acids. The data belong to a study of glioma-infiltrating T cells. Study-wide results and limits: Tissue-blood divergence was below expectation in non-neoplastic patients, above in gliomas. Only very few CDR3 sequences appeared in both tissue and blood.

Amplification of TCR alpha and beta CDR3 regions from RNA used iRepertoire nested multiplex PCR. Tissue mRNA or PBMC total RNA, about 85-400 ng, went into one-step reverse transcription and amplification. From the multiplex PCR reads, TCRdb called clonotypes with MiXCR, one entry per CDR3 protein. The sample records about 130,000 distinct CDR3 sequences, around 25% being singletons. The chain has TRBV4-1 and TRBJ1-2; D may be TRBD1 (5 bases). The sample consisted of glioma tissue, nonneoplastic brain tissue, or PBMCs (not recorded which). The sequence was collected from a human donor with low-grade glioma or glioblastoma, undergoing nonglioma brain surgery, or in good health (not recorded which). The CDR3 DNA reads as TGCGCCAGCAGCCAAGTAGGCGGGGCCGTTAACTATGGCTACACCTTC. It yields the protein CASSQVGGAVNYGYTF.